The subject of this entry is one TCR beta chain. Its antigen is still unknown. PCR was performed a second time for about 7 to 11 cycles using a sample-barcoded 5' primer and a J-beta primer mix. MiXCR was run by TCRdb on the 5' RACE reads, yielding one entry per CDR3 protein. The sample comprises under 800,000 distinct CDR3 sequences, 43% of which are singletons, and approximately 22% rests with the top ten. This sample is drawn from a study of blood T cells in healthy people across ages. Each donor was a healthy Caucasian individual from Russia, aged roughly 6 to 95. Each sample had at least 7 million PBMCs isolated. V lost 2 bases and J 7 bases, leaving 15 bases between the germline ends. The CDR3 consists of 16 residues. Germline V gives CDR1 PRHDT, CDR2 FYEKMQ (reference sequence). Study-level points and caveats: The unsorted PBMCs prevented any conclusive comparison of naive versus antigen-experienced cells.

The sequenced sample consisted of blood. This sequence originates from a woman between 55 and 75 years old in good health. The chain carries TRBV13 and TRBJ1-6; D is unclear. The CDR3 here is CASSLRARHRNSPLHF. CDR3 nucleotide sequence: TGTGCCAGCAGCTTAAGGGCTCGACATAGGAATTCACCCCTCCACTTT.